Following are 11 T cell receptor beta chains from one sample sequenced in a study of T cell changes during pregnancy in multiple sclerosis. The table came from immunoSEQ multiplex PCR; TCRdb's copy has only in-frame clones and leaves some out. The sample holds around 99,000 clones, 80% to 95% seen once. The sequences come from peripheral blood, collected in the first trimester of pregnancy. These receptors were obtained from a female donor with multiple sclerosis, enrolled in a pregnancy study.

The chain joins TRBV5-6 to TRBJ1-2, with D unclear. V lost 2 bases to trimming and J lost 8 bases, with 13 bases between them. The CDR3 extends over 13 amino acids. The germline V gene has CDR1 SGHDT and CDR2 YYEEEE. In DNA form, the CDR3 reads TGTGCCAGCAGCTTTGGATTGGCGGTCGGCTACACCTTC. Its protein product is CASSFGLAVGYTF.

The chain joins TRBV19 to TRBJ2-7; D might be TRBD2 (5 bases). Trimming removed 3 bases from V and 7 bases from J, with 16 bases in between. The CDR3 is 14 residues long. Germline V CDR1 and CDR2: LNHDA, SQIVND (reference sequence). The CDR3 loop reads CASSILGPGGEQYF. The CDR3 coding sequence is TGTGCCAGTAGTATTTTAGGGCCCGGAGGAGAGCAGTACTTC.

The CDR3 is CASSWTGREGTDTQYF. The CDR3 region has the DNA TGTGCCAGCAGCTGGACAGGGCGGGAGGGGACAGATACGCAGTATTTT. The chain uses TRBV7-9 and TRBJ2-3; D is possibly TRBD2 (9 bases). V lost 4 bases and J lost 3, with 17 bases in between. Germline V CDR1 and CDR2: SEHNR, FQNEAQ (reference sequence). The CDR3 totals 16 residues. The whole variable domain, filled in from reference TRBV7-9 and TRBJ2-3, reads DTGVSQNPRHKITKRGQNVTFRCDPISEHNRLYWYRQTLGQGPEFLTYFQNEAQLEKSRLLSDRFSAERPKGSFSTLEIQRTEQGDSAMYLCASSWTGREGTDTQYFGPGTRLTVL.

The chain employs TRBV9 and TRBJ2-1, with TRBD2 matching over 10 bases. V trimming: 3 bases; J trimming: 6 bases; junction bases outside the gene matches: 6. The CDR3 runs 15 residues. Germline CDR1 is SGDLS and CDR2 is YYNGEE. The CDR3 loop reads CASSGLAGFINEQFF. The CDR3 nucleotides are TGTGCCAGCAGCGGACTAGCGGGTTTTATCAATGAGCAGTTCTTC.

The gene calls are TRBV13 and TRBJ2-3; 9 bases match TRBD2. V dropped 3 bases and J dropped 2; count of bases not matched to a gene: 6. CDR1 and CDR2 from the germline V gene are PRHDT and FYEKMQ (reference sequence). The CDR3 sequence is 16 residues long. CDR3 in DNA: TGTGCCAGCAGCTTCAGGACTAGCGAGGCCACAGATACGCAGTATTTT. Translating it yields CASSFRTSEATDTQYF.

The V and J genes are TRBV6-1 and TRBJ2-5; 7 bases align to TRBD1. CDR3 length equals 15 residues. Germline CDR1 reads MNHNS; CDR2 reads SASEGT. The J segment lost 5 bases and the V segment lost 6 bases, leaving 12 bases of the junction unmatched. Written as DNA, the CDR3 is TGTGCCAGCAGCCCCGCTCGGACAGGCGCCGAGACCCAGTACTTC. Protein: CASSPARTGAETQYF.

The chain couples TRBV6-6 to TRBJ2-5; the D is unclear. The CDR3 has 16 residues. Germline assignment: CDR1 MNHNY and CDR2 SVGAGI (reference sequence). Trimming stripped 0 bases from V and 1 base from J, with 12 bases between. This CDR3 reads CASSYSAFERQETQYF. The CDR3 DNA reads TGTGCCAGCAGTTACTCGGCGTTTGAGCGCCAAGAGACCCAGTACTTC.

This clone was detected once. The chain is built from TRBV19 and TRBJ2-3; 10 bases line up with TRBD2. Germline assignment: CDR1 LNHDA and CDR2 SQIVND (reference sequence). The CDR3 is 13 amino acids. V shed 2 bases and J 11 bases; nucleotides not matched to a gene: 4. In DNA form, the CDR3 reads TGTGCCAGTAGTATATATTTAGCGGGAGGGCAGTATTTT. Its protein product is CASSIYLAGGQYF.

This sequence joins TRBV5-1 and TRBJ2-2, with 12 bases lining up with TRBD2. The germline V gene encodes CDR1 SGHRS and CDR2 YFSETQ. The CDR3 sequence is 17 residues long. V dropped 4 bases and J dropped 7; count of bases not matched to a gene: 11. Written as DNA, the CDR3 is TGCGCCAGCAGCCCGCAAACACCTAGCGGGAGGGTCGGGGAGCTGTTTTTT. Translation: CASSPQTPSGRVGELFF.

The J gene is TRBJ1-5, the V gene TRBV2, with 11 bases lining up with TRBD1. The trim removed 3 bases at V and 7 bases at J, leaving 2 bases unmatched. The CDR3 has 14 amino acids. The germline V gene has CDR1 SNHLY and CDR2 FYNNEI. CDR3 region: CASSEDRGRQPQHF. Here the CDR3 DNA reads TGTGCCAGCAGTGAGGACAGGGGGCGGCAGCCCCAGCATTTT.

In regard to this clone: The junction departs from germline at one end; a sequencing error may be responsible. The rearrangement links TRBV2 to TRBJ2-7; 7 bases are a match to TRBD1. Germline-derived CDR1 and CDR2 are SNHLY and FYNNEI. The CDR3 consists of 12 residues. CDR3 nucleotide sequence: TGTGCCAGCAGTGAACGAGACAGGGCCCATCGGTGG. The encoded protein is CASSERDRAHRW.